This T cell receptor (beta chain) was profiled in a study of blood T cell repertoires in COVID-19. Study background: From T cells, B-cell-depleted T cells, or PBMCs came the material, which was cDNA or gDNA.

Sequencing used immunoSEQ multiplex PCR; TCRdb keeps in-frame clones, though not all of them. The sample contains 95,000 to 150,000 clones, roughly 78% of which appear only once. The sequencing sample was made of peripheral blood. This clonotype originated in a man between 60 and 75 years old with active or convalescent COVID-19.

The CDR3 sequence: CASYSGGRETQYF. DNA for the CDR3: TGTGCCAGCTATTCAGGGGGCAGGGAGACCCAGTACTTC. The J gene is TRBJ2-5, the V gene TRBV28, with 8 bases identical to TRBD1. Germline V gene sequence: CDR1 MDHEN, CDR2 SYDVKM. The V and J ends lost 8 bases and 5 bases, in that order; junction bases with no gene match: 7. The CDR3 is 13 residues long.